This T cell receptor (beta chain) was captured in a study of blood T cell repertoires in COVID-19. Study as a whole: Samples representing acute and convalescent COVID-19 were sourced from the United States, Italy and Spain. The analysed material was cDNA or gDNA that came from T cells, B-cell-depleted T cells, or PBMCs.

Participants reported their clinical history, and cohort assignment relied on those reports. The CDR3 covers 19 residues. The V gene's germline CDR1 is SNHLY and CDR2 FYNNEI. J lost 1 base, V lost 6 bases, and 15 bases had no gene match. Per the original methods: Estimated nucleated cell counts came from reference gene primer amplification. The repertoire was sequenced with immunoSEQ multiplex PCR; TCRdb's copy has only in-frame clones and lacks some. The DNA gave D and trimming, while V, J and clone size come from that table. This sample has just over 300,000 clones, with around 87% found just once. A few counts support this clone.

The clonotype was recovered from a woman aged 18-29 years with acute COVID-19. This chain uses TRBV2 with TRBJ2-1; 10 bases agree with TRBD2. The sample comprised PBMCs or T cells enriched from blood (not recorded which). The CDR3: CASSPRAGGNILSYNEQFF. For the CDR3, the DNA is TGTGCCAGCAGCCCCCGAGCGGGAGGGAACATTCTTTCCTACAATGAGCAGTTCTTC.